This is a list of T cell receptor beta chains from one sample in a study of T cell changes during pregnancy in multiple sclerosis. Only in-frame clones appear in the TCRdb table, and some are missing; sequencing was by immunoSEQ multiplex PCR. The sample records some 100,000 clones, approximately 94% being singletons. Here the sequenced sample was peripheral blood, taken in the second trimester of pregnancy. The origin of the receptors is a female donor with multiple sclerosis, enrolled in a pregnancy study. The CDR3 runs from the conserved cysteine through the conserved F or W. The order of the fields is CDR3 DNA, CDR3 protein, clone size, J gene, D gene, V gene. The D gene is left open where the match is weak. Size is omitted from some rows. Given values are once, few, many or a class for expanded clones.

cdr3_nt: TGCGCCAGCAGCTTTGACAGGGGCGGCGAAAAACTGTTTTTT
cdr3_aa: CASSFDRGGEKLFF
clone_size: .
j_call: TRBJ1-4
d_call: TRBD1
v_call: TRBV5-1

cdr3_nt: TGTGCCAGCGGAAGGGGGCAGAATCAGCCCCAGCATTTT
cdr3_aa: CASGRGQNQPQHF
clone_size: .
j_call: TRBJ1-5
d_call: TRBD1
v_call: TRBV9

cdr3_nt: TGTGCCAGCAGTGGCGGGACAGGGGCCCATGAAGCTTTCTTT
cdr3_aa: CASSGGTGAHEAFF
clone_size: .
j_call: TRBJ1-1
d_call: TRBD1
v_call: TRBV2

cdr3_nt: TGTGCCAGCTCACCACTCGAACTGGGGCGGACGAATGAGCAGTTCTTC
cdr3_aa: CASSPLELGRTNEQFF
clone_size: .
j_call: TRBJ2-1
d_call: .
v_call: TRBV18

cdr3_nt: TGTGCCAGCAGCGTAGTCTCGGGAGGGTCCGATGAGCAGTTCTTC
cdr3_aa: CASSVVSGGSDEQFF
clone_size: .
j_call: TRBJ2-1
d_call: TRBD2
v_call: TRBV9

cdr3_nt: TGTGCCAGCAGCCCCGGACAGGGAATAGTCGCCGGGGAGCTGTTTTTT
cdr3_aa: CASSPGQGIVAGELFF
clone_size: .
j_call: TRBJ2-2
d_call: TRBD1
v_call: TRBV11-2

cdr3_nt: TGTGCCAGCAGCTTAAGGACAATGCAAGAGACCCAGTACTTC
cdr3_aa: CASSLRTMQETQYF
clone_size: .
j_call: TRBJ2-5
d_call: .
v_call: TRBV7-6

cdr3_nt: TGCGCCAGCAGCTTGGCCGGGGGGGCCGGGGATGAGCAGTTCTTC
cdr3_aa: CASSLAGGAGDEQFF
clone_size: .
j_call: TRBJ2-1
d_call: TRBD2
v_call: TRBV5-1

cdr3_nt: TGTGCCAGCAGCCCGTCGAGGGGCAATCAGCCCCAGCATTTT
cdr3_aa: CASSPSRGNQPQHF
clone_size: once
j_call: TRBJ1-5
d_call: .
v_call: TRBV27

cdr3_nt: TGCGCCAGCAGTCCCGGCGGGGAGCTGTTTTTT
cdr3_aa: CASSPGGELFF
clone_size: .
j_call: TRBJ2-2
d_call: .
v_call: TRBV5-1

cdr3_nt: TGTGCCAGCAGCGTCGCTCCACAGGGGAATGAGCAGTTCTTC
cdr3_aa: CASSVAPQGNEQFF
clone_size: .
j_call: TRBJ2-1
d_call: TRBD1
v_call: TRBV9

cdr3_nt: TGCGCCAGCAGCCCGGGACAGGGAACACCCCTCCACTTT
cdr3_aa: CASSPGQGTPLHF
clone_size: .
j_call: TRBJ1-6
d_call: TRBD1
v_call: TRBV5-1

cdr3_nt: TGCAGCGTTGGGCGGGGGGGCTCCTACGAGCAGTACTTC
cdr3_aa: CSVGRGGSYEQYF
clone_size: .
j_call: TRBJ2-7
d_call: TRBD2
v_call: TRBV29-1

cdr3_nt: TGTGCCAGCAGTTTGACGGGACTAGCGAGGGCTGAGCAGTTCTTC
cdr3_aa: CASSLTGLARAEQFF
clone_size: .
j_call: TRBJ2-1
d_call: TRBD2
v_call: TRBV27

cdr3_nt: TGTGCCAGCAGCTTGGAGCGGGGTCGCTCCACCGGGGAGCTGTTTTTT
cdr3_aa: CASSLERGRSTGELFF
clone_size: .
j_call: TRBJ2-2
d_call: TRBD2
v_call: TRBV5-4